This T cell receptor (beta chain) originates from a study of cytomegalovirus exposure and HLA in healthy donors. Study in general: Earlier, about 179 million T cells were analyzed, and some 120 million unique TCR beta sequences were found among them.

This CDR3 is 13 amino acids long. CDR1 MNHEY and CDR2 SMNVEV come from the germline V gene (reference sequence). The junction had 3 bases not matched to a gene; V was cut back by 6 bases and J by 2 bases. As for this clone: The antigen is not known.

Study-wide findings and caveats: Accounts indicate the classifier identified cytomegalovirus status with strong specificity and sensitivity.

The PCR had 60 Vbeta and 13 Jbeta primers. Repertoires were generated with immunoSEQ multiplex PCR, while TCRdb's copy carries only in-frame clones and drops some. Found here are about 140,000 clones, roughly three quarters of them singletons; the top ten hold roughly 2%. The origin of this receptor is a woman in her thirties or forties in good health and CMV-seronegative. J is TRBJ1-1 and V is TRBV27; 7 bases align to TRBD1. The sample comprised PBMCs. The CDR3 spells CASRGQSNTEAFF. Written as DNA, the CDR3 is TGTGCCAGCAGGGGACAGTCTAACACTGAAGCTTTCTTT.